This TCR beta chain stems from a study of blood T cell repertoires in COVID-19. Study information: The analysed material was cDNA or gDNA that came from T cells, B-cell-depleted T cells, or PBMCs.

Generated by immunoSEQ multiplex PCR, the TCRdb table keeps only in-frame clones and is missing some. The table includes some 95,000 clones, about 88% detected once. V was pared by 5 bases and J by 5 bases, with 9 bases between. This CDR3 comprises 11 residues. CDR1 and CDR2 (germline): GTSNPN, SVGIG (reference sequence). This rearrangement joins TRBV30 to TRBJ1-1; no reliable D call. The sample consisted of peripheral blood. The clonotype was recovered from a man older than 75 with active or convalescent COVID-19. CDR3 amino acids: CAWSGLTEAFF. DNA for the CDR3: TGTGCCTGGTCGGGTTTGACTGAAGCTTTCTTT.